Sequencing of this T cell receptor (beta chain) was carried out in a study of cytomegalovirus exposure and HLA in healthy donors. Study-wide background: HLA-typed donors contributed some 83 million unique TCRs, which were held in an early data release.

To note about this clone: Antigen unknown.

The study's findings and limits: Some public TCRs appeared in many individuals, while most sequences were rare. Upon later analysis, HLA-associated TCR beta chains proved more clonally expanded than other, equally common chains.

Germline CDR1 and CDR2: SGHRS and YFSETQ. This CDR3 is built from 16 residues. Trimming took off 0 bases at V and 0 bases at J, with 9 bases between the two ends. Primers included in the PCR were 60 Vbeta and 13 Jbeta primers. Profiling relied on immunoSEQ multiplex PCR, and the TCRdb table lists in-frame clones only, not all of them. Here the sample spans under 250,000 clones, roughly three quarters being singletons. At the time of sampling, donors were nominally healthy, though unrecorded immune exposures were likely. The receptor was isolated from a man aged 50 or older in good health and CMV-seronegative. The chain combines TRBV5-1 with TRBJ2-2; tentatively, D is TRBD1 (6 bases). Specimen: PBMCs. CDR3 amino acids: CASSLEGQTNTGELFF. CDR3 in DNA: TGCGCCAGCAGCTTGGAAGGACAGACGAACACCGGGGAGCTGTTTTTT.